This entry concerns a single TCR beta chain. Its antigen remains unknown. V dropped 8 bases and J dropped 3 bases, with 14 bases sitting between them. Looked up from germline, CDR1 is SGHAT and CDR2 is FQNNGV. The CDR3 sequence is 13 residues long. This table comes from immunoSEQ multiplex PCR, and its TCRdb copy is limited to in-frame clones, with some not included. The sample carries roughly 140,000 clones, about 87% recorded once. This entry is derived from a study of T cell responses to AZD1222 COVID-19 vaccine. Points from the study as a whole: It was only after the peak T cell response that any repertoires were sampled.

The TCR was taken from an adult in good health. The source was peripheral blood, collected on day 0 of MenACWY control vaccination. This rearrangement joins TRBV11-2 to TRBJ2-7; D is possibly TRBD2 (5 bases). The CDR3 region is CASSWRQIYEQYF. In DNA, the CDR3 is TGTGCCAGCTCTTGGAGGCAAATCTACGAGCAGTACTTC.